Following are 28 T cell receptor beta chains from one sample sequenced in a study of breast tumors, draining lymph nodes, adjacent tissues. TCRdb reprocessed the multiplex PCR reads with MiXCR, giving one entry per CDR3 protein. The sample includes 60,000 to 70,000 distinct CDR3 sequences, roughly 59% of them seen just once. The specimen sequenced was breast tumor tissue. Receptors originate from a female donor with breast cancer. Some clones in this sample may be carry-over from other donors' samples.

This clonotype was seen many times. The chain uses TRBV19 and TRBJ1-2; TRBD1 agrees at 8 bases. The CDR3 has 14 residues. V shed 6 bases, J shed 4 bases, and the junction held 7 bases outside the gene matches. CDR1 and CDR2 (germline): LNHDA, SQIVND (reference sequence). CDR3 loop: CASRTGVGAYGYTF. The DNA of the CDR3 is TGTGCCAGTAGGACAGGGGTCGGAGCCTATGGCTACACCTTC.

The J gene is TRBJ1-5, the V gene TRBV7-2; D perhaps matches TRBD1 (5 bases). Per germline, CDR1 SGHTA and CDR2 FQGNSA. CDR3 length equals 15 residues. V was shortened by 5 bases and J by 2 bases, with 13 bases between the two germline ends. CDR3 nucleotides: TGTGCCAGCAGCCTTCGAGCGGGGGGCAATCAGCCCCAGCATTTT. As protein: CASSLRAGGNQPQHF.

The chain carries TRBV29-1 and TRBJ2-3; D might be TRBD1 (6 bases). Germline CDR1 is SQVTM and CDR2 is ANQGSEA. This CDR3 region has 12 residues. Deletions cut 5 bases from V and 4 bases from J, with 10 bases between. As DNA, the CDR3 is TGCAGCGTTAAAGGGGGACCAGATACGCAGTATTTT. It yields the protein CSVKGGPDTQYF.

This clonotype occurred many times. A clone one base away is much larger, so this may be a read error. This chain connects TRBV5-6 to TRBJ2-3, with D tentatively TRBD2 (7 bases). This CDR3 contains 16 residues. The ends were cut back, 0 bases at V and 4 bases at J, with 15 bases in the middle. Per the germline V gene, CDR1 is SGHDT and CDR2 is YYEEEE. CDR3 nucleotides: TGTGCCAGCAGCTTGGAATGGCCGGGGGGCGCAGATACGCAGTATTTT. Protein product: CASSLEWPGGADTQYF.

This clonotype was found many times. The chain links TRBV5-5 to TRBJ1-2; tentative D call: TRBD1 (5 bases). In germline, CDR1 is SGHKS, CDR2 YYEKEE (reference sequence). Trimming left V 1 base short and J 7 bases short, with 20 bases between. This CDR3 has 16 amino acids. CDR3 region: CASSLSVPTTGAGYTF. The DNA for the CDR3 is TGTGCCAGCAGCTTGTCCGTACCCACGACCGGGGCTGGCTACACCTTC.

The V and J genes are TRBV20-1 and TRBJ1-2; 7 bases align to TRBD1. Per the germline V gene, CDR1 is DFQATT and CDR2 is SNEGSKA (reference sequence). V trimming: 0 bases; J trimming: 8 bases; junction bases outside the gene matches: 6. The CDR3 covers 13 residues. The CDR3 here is CSARDPLQGGYTF. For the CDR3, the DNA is TGCAGTGCTAGAGATCCTTTACAGGGGGGCTACACCTTC.

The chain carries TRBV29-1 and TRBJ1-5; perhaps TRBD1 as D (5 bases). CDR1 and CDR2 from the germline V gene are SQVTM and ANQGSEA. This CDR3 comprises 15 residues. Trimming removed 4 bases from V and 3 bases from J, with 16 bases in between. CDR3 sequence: CSVGTGTESNQPQHF. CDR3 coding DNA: TGCAGCGTTGGAACCGGGACCGAGTCCAATCAGCCCCAGCATTTT.

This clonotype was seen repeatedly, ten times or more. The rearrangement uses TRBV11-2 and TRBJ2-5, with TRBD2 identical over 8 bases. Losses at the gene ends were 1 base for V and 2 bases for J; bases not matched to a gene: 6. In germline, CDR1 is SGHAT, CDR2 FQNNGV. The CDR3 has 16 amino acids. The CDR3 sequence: CASSLVGGGQQETQYF. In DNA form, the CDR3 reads TGTGCCAGCAGCTTAGTGGGCGGGGGGCAACAAGAGACCCAGTACTTC.

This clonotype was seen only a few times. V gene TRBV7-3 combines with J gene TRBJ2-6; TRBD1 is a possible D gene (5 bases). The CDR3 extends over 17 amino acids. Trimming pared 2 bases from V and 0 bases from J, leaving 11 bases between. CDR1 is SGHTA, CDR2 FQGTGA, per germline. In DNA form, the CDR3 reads TGTGCCAGCAGCTTATACCGACAGAGCTCTGGGGCCAACGTCCTGACTTTC. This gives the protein CASSLYRQSSGANVLTF.

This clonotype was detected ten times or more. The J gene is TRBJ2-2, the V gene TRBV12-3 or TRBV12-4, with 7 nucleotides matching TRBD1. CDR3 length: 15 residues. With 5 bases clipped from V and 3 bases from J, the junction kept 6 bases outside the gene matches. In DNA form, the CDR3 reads TGTGCCAGCAGTCCGACGACAGGGTACACCGGGGAGCTGTTTTTT. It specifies CASSPTTGYTGELFF.

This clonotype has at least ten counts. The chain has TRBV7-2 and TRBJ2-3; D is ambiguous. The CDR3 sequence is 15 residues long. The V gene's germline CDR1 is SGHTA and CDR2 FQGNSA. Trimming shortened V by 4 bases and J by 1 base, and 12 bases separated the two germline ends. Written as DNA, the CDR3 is TGTGCCAGCAGCTCCCTTGGCGGTGGCACAGATACGCAGTATTTT. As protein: CASSSLGGGTDTQYF.

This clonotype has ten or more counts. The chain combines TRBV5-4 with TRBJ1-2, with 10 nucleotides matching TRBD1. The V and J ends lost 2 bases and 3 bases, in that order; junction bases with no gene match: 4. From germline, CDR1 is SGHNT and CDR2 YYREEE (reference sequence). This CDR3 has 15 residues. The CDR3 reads CASSFRDRGYYGYTF. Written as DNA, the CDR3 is TGTGCCAGCAGCTTCCGGGACAGGGGATACTATGGCTACACCTTC. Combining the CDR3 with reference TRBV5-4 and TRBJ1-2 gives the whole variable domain ETGVTQSPTHLIKTRGQQVTLRCSSQSGHNTVSWYQQALGQGPQFIFQYYREEENGRGNFPPRFSGLQFPNYSSELNVNALELDDSALYLCASSFRDRGYYGYTFGSGTRLTVV.

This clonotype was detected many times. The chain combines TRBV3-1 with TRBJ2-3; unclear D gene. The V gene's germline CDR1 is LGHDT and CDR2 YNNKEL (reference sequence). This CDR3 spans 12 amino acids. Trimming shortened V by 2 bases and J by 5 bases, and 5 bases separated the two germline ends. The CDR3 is CASSQTKDTQYF. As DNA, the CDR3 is TGTGCCAGCAGCCAAACGAAAGATACGCAGTATTTT.

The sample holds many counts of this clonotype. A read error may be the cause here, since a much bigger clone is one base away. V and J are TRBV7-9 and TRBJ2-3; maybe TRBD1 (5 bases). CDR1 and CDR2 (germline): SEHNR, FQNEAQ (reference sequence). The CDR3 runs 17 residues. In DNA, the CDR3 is TGTGCCAGCAGCTTAGTTTGGGATAGGGGATTCACAGATCCGCAGTATTTT. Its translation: CASSLVWDRGFTDPQYF.

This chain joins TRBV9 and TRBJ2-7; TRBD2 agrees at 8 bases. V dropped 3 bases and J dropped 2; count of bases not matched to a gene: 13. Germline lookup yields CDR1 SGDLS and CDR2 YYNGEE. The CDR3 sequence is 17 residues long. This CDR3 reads CASSDSSGPAYAYEQYF. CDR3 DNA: TGTGCCAGCAGCGACTCTAGCGGGCCCGCGTATGCCTACGAGCAGTACTTC.

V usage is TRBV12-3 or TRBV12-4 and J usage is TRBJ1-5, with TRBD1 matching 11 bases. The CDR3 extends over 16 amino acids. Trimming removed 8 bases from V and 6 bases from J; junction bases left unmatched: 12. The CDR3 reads CASSHKPGTGGQPQHF. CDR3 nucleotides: TGTGCCAGCTCTCATAAACCCGGGACAGGGGGTCAGCCCCAGCATTTT.

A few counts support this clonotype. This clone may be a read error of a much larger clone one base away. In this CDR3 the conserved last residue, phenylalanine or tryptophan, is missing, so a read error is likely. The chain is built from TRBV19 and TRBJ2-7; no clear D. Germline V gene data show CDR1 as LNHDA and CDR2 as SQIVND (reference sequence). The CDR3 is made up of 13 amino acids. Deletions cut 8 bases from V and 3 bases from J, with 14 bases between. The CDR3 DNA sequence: TGTGCCAGTTCGGGCCAACATTTCTACGAGCAGTACCTC. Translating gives CASSGQHFYEQYL.

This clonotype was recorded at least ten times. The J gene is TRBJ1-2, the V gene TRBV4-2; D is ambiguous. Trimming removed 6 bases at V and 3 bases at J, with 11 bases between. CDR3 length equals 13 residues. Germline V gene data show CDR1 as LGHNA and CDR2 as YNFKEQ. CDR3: CASSGGQDYGYTF. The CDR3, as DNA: TGTGCCAGCAGTGGAGGGCAGGACTATGGCTACACCTTC.

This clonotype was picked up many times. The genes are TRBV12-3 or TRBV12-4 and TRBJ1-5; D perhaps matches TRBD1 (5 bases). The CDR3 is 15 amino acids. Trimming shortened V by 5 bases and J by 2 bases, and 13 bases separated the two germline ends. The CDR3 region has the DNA TGTGCCAGCAGTCGCCCGGGGGACGGCAATCAGCCCCAGCATTTT. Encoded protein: CASSRPGDGNQPQHF.

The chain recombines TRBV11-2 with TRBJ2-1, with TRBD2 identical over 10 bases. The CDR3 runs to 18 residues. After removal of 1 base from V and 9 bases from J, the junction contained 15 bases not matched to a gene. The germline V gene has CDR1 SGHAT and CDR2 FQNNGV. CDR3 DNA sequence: TGTGCCAGCAGCTTAGCCCCGGGACCAGCGGGGGGGCTAGGTGAGCAGTTCTTC. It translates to CASSLAPGPAGGLGEQFF.

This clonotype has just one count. The CDR3 DNA reads TGCAGTGCAAAGACGGGGAGCGGCCTCTACGAGCAGTACTTC. Protein sequence: CSAKTGSGLYEQYF. The J gene is TRBJ2-7, the V gene TRBV20-1; TRBD2 is a possible D gene (5 bases). Germline CDR1 reads DFQATT; CDR2 reads SNEGSKA (reference sequence). This CDR3 region has 14 residues. V was pared by 6 bases and J by 3 bases, with 18 bases between.

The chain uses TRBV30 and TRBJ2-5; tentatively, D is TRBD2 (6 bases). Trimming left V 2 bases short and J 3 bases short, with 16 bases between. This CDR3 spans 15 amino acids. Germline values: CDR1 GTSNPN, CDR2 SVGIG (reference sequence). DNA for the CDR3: TGTGCCTGGAGTTTATCGGGGGATTGGGAAGAGACCCAGTACTTC. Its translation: CAWSLSGDWEETQYF.

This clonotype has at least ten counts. CDR3 sequence: CASSHVPSKGYTF. CDR3 nucleotides: TGTGCCAGCAGCCATGTGCCGTCAAAAGGCTACACCTTC. The chain is built from TRBV3-1 and TRBJ1-2; D gene uncertain. Trimming removed 3 bases at V and 8 bases at J, with 13 bases between. CDR1 and CDR2 from the germline V gene are LGHDT and YNNKEL (reference sequence). The CDR3 is 13 residues long. Looking up the rest from reference TRBV3-1 and TRBJ1-2 gives the full variable domain: DTAVSQTPKYLVTQMGNDKSIKCEQNLGHDTMYWYKQDSKKFLKIMFSYNNKELIINETVPNRFSPKSPDKAHLNLHINSLELGDSAVYFCASSHVPSKGYTFGSGTRLTVV.

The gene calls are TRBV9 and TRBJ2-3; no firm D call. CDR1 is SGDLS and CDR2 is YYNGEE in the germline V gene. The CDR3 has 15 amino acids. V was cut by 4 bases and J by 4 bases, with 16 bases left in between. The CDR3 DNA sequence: TGTGCCAGCAGCATCAGCCCCATCGGACCAGATACGCAGTATTTT. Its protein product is CASSISPIGPDTQYF.

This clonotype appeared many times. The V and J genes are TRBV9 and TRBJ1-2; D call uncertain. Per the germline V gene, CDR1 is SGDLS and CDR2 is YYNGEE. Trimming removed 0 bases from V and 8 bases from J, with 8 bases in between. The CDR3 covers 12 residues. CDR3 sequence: CASSVDDRGYTF. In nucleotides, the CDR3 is TGTGCCAGCAGCGTAGACGATAGGGGCTACACCTTC. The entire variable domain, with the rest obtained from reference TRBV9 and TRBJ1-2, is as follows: DSGVTQTPKHLITATGQRVTLRCSPRSGDLSVYWYQQSLDQGLQFLIQYYNGEERAKGNILERFSAQQFPDLHSELNLSSLELGDSALYFCASSVDDRGYTFGSGTRLTVV.

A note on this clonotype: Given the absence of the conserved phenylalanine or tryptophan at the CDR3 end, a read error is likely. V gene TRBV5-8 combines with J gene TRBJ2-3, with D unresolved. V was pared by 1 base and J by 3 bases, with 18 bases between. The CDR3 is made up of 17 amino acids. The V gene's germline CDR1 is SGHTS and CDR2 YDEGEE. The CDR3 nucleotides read TGTGCCAGCAGCTTGTCCCAAGGAAGGGCCCTTACAGATACGCAGTATTCT. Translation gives CASSLSQGRALTDTQYS.

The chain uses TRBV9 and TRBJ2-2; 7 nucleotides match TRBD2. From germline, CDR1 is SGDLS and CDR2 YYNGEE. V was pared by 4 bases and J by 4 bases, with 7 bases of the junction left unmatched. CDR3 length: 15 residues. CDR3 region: CASSPRLAVTGELFF. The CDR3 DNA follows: TGTGCCAGCAGCCCGCGTCTAGCGGTCACCGGGGAGCTGTTTTTT.

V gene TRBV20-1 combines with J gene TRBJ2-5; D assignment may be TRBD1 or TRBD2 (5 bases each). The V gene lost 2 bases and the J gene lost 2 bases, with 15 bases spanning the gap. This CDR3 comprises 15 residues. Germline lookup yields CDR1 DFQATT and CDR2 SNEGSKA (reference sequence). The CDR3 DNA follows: TGCAGTGCTAGACTGTGGGACGGGGATCAAGAGACCCAGTACTTC. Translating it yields CSARLWDGDQETQYF.